These T cell receptor beta chains were read from a single sample in a study of CD8 T cells in Susac syndrome. In TCRdb, the immunoSEQ multiplex PCR reads were re-called with MiXCR into one record per CDR3 protein. The table records 160,000 or so distinct CDR3 sequences, around 94% of them present only once. Specimen: CD4+ T cells from PBMCs. The receptors here all came from a human donor with multiple sclerosis. Both conserved end residues are part of each CDR3. A D gene is named only where the DNA matches it firmly. Rows may omit the clone size; those that give it use once, few, many or a size class.

TRBJ2-7	NA	TRBD1	TRBV20-1	TGCAGTGCTAGCGGGACAGGGGATCCTTTGGGCTACGAGCAGTACTTC	CSASGTGDPLGYEQYF
TRBJ1-2	NA	NA	TRBV3-1	TGTGCCAGCAGCCAGGGGACTGAGGCTTGGGGCTACACCTTC	CASSQGTEAWGYTF
TRBJ1-2	NA	TRBD1	TRBV29-1	TGCAGCGCGGACAGGGCCGGCTACACCTTC	CSADRAGYTF
TRBJ2-3	NA	TRBD2	TRBV12-3/TRBV12-4	TGTGCCAGCAGCCGCCAAGGCCTAGCGGGAGCCCCAGATACGCAGTATTTT	CASSRQGLAGAPDTQYF
TRBJ2-3	NA	NA	TRBV10-1	TGCGCCAGCAGTGATCTCGGCCACTTCACAGATACGCAGTATTTT	CASSDLGHFTDTQYF
TRBJ1-2	NA	NA	TRBV6-6	TGTGCCAGCAGGGACCGGGACACCGGAGGCTATGGCTACACCTTC	CASRDRDTGGYGYTF
TRBJ1-2	NA	NA	TRBV19	TGTGCCAGTAGTCCCGGGACCATTAGGGGCTACACCTTC	CASSPGTIRGYTF
TRBJ2-5	once	NA	TRBV9	TGTGCCAGCAGCGTAGCCGGGACCCTCCGTGGGACCCAGTACTTC	CASSVAGTLRGTQYF
TRBJ1-2	NA	NA	TRBV19	TGTGCCAGTAGTGCTACCATCGGCCCTAACTATGGCTACACCTTC	CASSATIGPNYGYTF
TRBJ2-1	NA	TRBD2	TRBV5-1	TGCGCCAGCAGCTTCGGACTAGCGTCCTACAATGAGCAGTTCTTC	CASSFGLASYNEQFF
TRBJ1-1	NA	NA	TRBV6-2/TRBV6-3	TGTGCCAGCAGTTACGGAAAGAACACTGAAGCTTTCTTT	CASSYGKNTEAFF
TRBJ2-7	NA	NA	TRBV30	TGTGCCTGGAGGCAGGGTAATAGGTACGAGCAGTACTTC	CAWRQGNRYEQYF
TRBJ2-1	once	TRBD1	TRBV18	TGTGCCAGCTCACCCTGGCAGGGGGAAGGTGAGCAGTTCTTC	CASSPWQGEGEQFF
TRBJ2-3	NA	NA	TRBV15	TGTGCCACCAGCAGAGTACTGGGAGCAGATACGCAGTATTTT	CATSRVLGADTQYF
TRBJ2-2	NA	NA	TRBV19	TGTGCCAGTAGTCCCATTTCCACCGGGGAGCTGTTTTTT	CASSPISTGELFF
TRBJ1-2	NA	NA	TRBV18	TGTGCCAGCTCACCACAGGGAGGAGGAGGCTACACCTTC	CASSPQGGGGYTF
TRBJ2-3	NA	NA	TRBV7-2	TGTGCCAGCAGCCCCCAGGGGTACACAGATACGCAGTATTTT	CASSPQGYTDTQYF
TRBJ2-7	NA	NA	TRBV6-2/TRBV6-3	TGTGCCAGCAGTTATGAGGAGGACTACGAGCAGTACTTC	CASSYEEDYEQYF
TRBJ2-5	NA	NA	TRBV25-1	TGTGCCAGCGGGACCCCAGGAGAGACCCAGTACTTC	CASGTPGETQYF
TRBJ2-1	NA	TRBD2	TRBV24-1	TGTGCCACCAAGACTAGCGGGAACAATGAGCAGTTCTTC	CATKTSGNNEQFF
TRBJ2-1	NA	NA	TRBV27	TGTGCCAGCAGTCCTGAGGTCCCGGGGCGAGGGGGGGCAAGTAATGAGCAGTTCTTC	CASSPEVPGRGGASNEQFF
TRBJ1-3	NA	NA	TRBV6-5	TGTGCCAGCACCTCACTTTCTGGAAACACCATATATTTT	CASTSLSGNTIYF
TRBJ2-3	NA	NA	TRBV6-1	TGTGCCAGCAGTGAAGCGCGTAGGGGAGATACGCAGTATTTT	CASSEARRGDTQYF
TRBJ2-1	NA	TRBD2	TRBV5-1	TGCGCCAGCAGCTTGGAGGCTAGCGGGAGAGTATATTTCTTC	CASSLEASGRVYFF
TRBJ2-1	NA	TRBD2	TRBV30	TGTGCCTGGAGTGTAGGGAGCGGGAGATTCCTAGGAGAGCAGTTCTTC	CAWSVGSGRFLGEQFF
TRBJ1-2	NA	NA	TRBV7-8	TGTGCCAGCAGCTTAAGTTGGAGAGTAGAGGGAACCTATGGCTACACCTTC	CASSLSWRVEGTYGYTF
TRBJ1-5	NA	TRBD1	TRBV20-1	TGCAGTGCTAGAGATGATTTTAGGGGACAGGGACGGCTTAGCAATCAGCCCCAGCATTTT	CSARDDFRGQGRLSNQPQHF
TRBJ1-1	NA	NA	TRBV2	TGTGCCAGCATGCGGTTCACTGAAGCTTTCTTT	CASMRFTEAFF
TRBJ1-1	NA	NA	TRBV29-1	TGCAGCGCCTCCATTCCAAGCAACGGTGAAGCTTTCTTT	CSASIPSNGEAFF
TRBJ2-5	NA	NA	TRBV12-3/TRBV12-4	TGTGCCAGCAGTTTAGGTTCGATGAAAACTAGCTGGCAGGAGACCCAGTACTTC	CASSLGSMKTSWQETQYF
TRBJ2-1	NA	NA	TRBV20-1	TGCAGTGCGGATGACCGGGGGTATGAGCAGTTCTTC	CSADDRGYEQFF
TRBJ1-5	NA	NA	TRBV6-6	TGTGCCAGCAGTTACGGGGCAGGGGAGAGCAATCAGCCCCAGCATTTT	CASSYGAGESNQPQHF
TRBJ2-1	NA	TRBD1	TRBV7-2	TGTGCCAGCAGCTTACCACAGGGGGCACATGAGCAGTTCTTC	CASSLPQGAHEQFF
TRBJ1-1	NA	NA	TRBV19	TGTGCCAGTACCCCAGAGGCCAGTAACACTGAAGCTTTCTTT	CASTPEASNTEAFF
TRBJ2-6	NA	NA	TRBV5-6	TGTGCCAGCAGCTTGGCGGGAGGGGCCAACGTCCTGACTTTC	CASSLAGGANVLTF
TRBJ1-2	once	TRBD1	TRBV3-1	TGTGCCAGCAGCCCCTTTTCACAGGGGCCAAAAAACTATGGCTACACCTTC	CASSPFSQGPKNYGYTF
TRBJ2-1	NA	NA	TRBV29-1	TGCAGCGTTGAAGGAGGACGACGGGATGAGCAGTTCTTC	CSVEGGRRDEQFF
TRBJ1-2	NA	NA	TRBV4-1	TGCGCCAGCAGCCAAGAAGCCTATGGCTACACCTTC	CASSQEAYGYTF
TRBJ2-1	once	TRBD2	TRBV10-2	TGCGCCAGCAGCGACCCTTTGGGACTAGCGGGAGAAATGAGTTCCTACAATGAGCAGTTCTTC	CASSDPLGLAGEMSSYNEQFF
TRBJ2-2	NA	NA	TRBV23-1	TGCGCCAGCACTGCTGATACAAGGGGATGGACCGGGGAGCTGTTTTTT	CASTADTRGWTGELFF
TRBJ2-7	NA	NA	TRBV6-5	TGTGCCAGCGGGAGTACCTCCTACGAGCAGTACTTC	CASGSTSYEQYF
TRBJ1-1	NA	NA	TRBV29-1	TGCAGCGTTAAGAAGGACGGGAACACTGAAGCTTTCTTT	CSVKKDGNTEAFF
TRBJ1-2	NA	NA	TRBV7-9	TGTGCCACTCTATCGGATAGGGGCGGCTATGGCTACACCTTC	CATLSDRGGYGYTF